This TCR beta chain emerged from a study of cytomegalovirus exposure and HLA in healthy donors. Germline values: CDR1 GTSNPN, CDR2 SVGIG (reference sequence). The CDR3 runs 14 residues. After removal of 7 bases from V and 6 bases from J, the junction contained 9 bases not matched to a gene. The primer mix had 60 Vbeta and 13 Jbeta primers. TCRdb's table, derived via immunoSEQ multiplex PCR, lists solely in-frame clones and lacks some. The data hold 99,000 or so clones, with around three quarters observed a single time. The V call is TRBV30, the J call TRBJ1-4, with 9 bases lining up with TRBD1. The sequence derives from a male donor in good health and CMV-seropositive. Specimen: PBMCs. The CDR3 reads CAYSSTGGDEKLFF. In DNA form, the CDR3 reads TGTGCCTACTCCTCGACAGGGGGAGATGAAAAACTGTTTTTT. Complete variable domain (other parts from reference TRBV30 and TRBJ1-4): SQTIHQWPATLVQPVGSPLSLECTVEGTSNPNLYWYRQAAGRGLQLLFYSVGIGQISSEVPQNLSASRPQDRQFILSSKKLLLSDSGFYLCAYSSTGGDEKLFFGSGTQLSVL.